This passage covers 11 T cell receptor beta chains from one sample sequenced in a study of identical twins. TCRdb reprocessed the 5' RACE reads with MiXCR, giving one entry per CDR3 protein. The table records over 550,000 distinct CDR3 sequences, 7% to 7.5% of them present only once. This sample was shared with a second study, whose subject was yellow fever vaccine responses in identical twins.

Sequenced sample: PBMCs. The receptor source for this set is a woman aged 18-29 years in good health.

This clonotype was counted at least ten times. The chain couples TRBV10-3 to TRBJ2-3; no reliable D call. Germline lookup yields CDR1 ENHRY and CDR2 SYGVKD. V was clipped by 6 bases and J by 4 bases, with 5 bases between them. The CDR3 length is 11 residues. Here the CDR3 DNA reads TGTGCCATCAGCCGGTCAGATACGCAGTATTTT. As protein: CAISRSDTQYF.

The J gene is TRBJ2-2, the V gene TRBV5-5; TRBD2 agrees at 12 bases. The germline V gene has CDR1 SGHKS and CDR2 YYEKEE (reference sequence). Trimming at V came to 4 bases and at J to 7 bases, leaving 5 bases not matched to a gene. This CDR3 has 15 amino acids. This CDR3 reads CASSPTSGSGGELFF. The DNA of the CDR3 is TGTGCCAGCAGCCCGACTAGCGGGAGCGGCGGGGAGCTGTTTTTT.

This clonotype was observed many times. V and J are TRBV12-3 or TRBV12-4 and TRBJ2-2, with 8 bases aligning to TRBD2. CDR3 length: 13 residues. Losses at the gene ends were 7 bases for V and 6 bases for J; bases not matched to a gene: 4. DNA for the CDR3: TGTGCCAGCATGTACGGGAGGGCCGGGGAGCTGTTTTTT. Its translation: CASMYGRAGELFF.

This clonotype was recorded at least ten times. The DNA of the CDR3 is TGCAGCGTCCCTACCACTAGCACAGATACGCAGTATTTT. The encoded protein is CSVPTTSTDTQYF. The chain recombines TRBV29-1 with TRBJ2-3; no reliable D call. The CDR3 has 13 residues. Between the trimmed V and J ends, which lost 6 bases and 0 bases, there was a span of 10 bases. CDR1 and CDR2 (germline): SQVTM, ANQGSEA.

The table lists this clonotype with many counts. The chain carries TRBV18 and TRBJ2-1; 13 bases are a match to TRBD2. Germline-derived CDR1 and CDR2 are KGHSH and LQKENI. Trimming removed 2 bases from V and 3 bases from J; junction bases left unmatched: 10. The CDR3 consists of 19 residues. The CDR3 loop reads CASSPYLLAGGKGYNEQFF. CDR3 nucleotide sequence: TGTGCCAGCTCACCATACCTACTAGCGGGAGGGAAGGGCTACAATGAGCAGTTCTTC. Full variable domain (missing parts from reference TRBV18 and TRBJ2-1): NAGVMQNPRHLVRRRGQEARLRCSPMKGHSHVYWYRQLPEEGLKFMVYLQKENIIDESGMPKERFSAEFPKEGPSILRIQQVVRGDSAAYFCASSPYLLAGGKGYNEQFFGPGTRLTVL.

A few counts support this clonotype. CDR3 sequence: CASSPPGKLGNTEAFF. For the CDR3, the DNA is TGTGCCAGCAGCCCCCCAGGGAAGTTGGGGAACACTGAAGCTTTCTTT. The chain has TRBV4-2 and TRBJ1-1; D might be TRBD1 (5 bases). CDR1 and CDR2 (germline): LGHNA, YNFKEQ. The germline V and J ends were trimmed by 4 bases and 1 base, with 16 bases remaining between them. The CDR3 extends over 16 amino acids.

This clonotype was observed a few times. The V call is TRBV12-3 or TRBV12-4, the J call TRBJ2-2; 11 positions match TRBD2. Trimming at V came to 6 bases and at J to 5 bases, leaving 5 bases not matched to a gene. The CDR3 covers 15 residues. The CDR3 nucleotides read TGTGCCAGCAGAATAGCGGGAGGGGTTACCGGGGAGCTGTTTTTT. Protein: CASRIAGGVTGELFF.

This clonotype was detected a few times. V is TRBV20-1 and J is TRBJ2-3; either TRBD1 or TRBD2 may supply D (5 bases each). Germline loops: CDR1 DFQATT, CDR2 SNEGSKA (reference sequence). The CDR3 runs 16 residues. V was cut by 6 bases and J by 6 bases, with 25 bases left in between. CDR3 residues: CSAAQLQGVYLDTQYF. The CDR3 nucleotides read TGCAGTGCGGCGCAGCTCCAGGGAGTTTACCTGGATACGCAGTATTTT.

The J gene is TRBJ2-5, the V gene TRBV7-9, with 8 bases fitting TRBD1. CDR1 and CDR2 from the germline V gene are SEHNR and FQNEAQ (reference sequence). The J segment lost 4 bases and the V segment lost 5 bases, leaving 9 bases of the junction unmatched. This CDR3 region has 15 residues. This chain's CDR3 is CASSRTGRQGETQYF. The CDR3 bases are TGTGCCAGCAGCCGGACAGGGAGGCAGGGAGAGACCCAGTACTTC.

The chain couples TRBV20-1 to TRBJ2-1, with TRBD2 as a possible D gene (6 bases). Germline V gene lookup returns CDR1 DFQATT and CDR2 SNEGSKA (reference sequence). V was clipped by 2 bases and J by 6 bases, with 17 bases between them. The CDR3 has 15 amino acids. The CDR3, as DNA: TGCAGTGCTAGAACCCGACTAGTTATCCCCAATGAGCAGTTCTTC. Amino acids: CSARTRLVIPNEQFF.

The table lists this clonotype with a few counts. V is TRBV18 and J is TRBJ2-1, with D possibly being TRBD1 or TRBD2 (6 bases each). Germline V lookup: CDR1 KGHSH, CDR2 LQKENI. The V and J ends lost 1 base and 7 bases respectively, with 29 bases between them. The CDR3 is 20 amino acids. As DNA, the CDR3 is TGTGCCAGCTCACCACTACGGAGCGGAGGGGAACAGGGTCTCCGGAATGAGCAGTTCTTC. Protein: CASSPLRSGGEQGLRNEQFF.